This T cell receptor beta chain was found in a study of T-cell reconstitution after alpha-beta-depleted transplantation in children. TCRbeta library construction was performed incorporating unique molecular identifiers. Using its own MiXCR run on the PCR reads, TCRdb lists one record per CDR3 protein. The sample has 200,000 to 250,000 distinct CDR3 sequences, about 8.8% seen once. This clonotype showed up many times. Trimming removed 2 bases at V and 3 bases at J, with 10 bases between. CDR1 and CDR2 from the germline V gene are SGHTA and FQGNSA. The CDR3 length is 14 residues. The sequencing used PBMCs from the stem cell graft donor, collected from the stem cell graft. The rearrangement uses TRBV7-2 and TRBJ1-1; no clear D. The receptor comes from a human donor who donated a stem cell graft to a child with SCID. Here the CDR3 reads CASSLRAVDTEAFF. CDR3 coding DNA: TGTGCCAGCAGCTTAAGGGCGGTCGACACTGAAGCTTTCTTT. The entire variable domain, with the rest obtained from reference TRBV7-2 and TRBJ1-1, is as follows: GAGVSQSPSNKVTEKGKDVELRCDPISGHTALYWYRQSLGQGLEFLIYFQGNSAPDKSGLPSDRFSAERTGGSVSTLTIQRTQQEDSAVYLCASSLRAVDTEAFFGQGTRLTVV.